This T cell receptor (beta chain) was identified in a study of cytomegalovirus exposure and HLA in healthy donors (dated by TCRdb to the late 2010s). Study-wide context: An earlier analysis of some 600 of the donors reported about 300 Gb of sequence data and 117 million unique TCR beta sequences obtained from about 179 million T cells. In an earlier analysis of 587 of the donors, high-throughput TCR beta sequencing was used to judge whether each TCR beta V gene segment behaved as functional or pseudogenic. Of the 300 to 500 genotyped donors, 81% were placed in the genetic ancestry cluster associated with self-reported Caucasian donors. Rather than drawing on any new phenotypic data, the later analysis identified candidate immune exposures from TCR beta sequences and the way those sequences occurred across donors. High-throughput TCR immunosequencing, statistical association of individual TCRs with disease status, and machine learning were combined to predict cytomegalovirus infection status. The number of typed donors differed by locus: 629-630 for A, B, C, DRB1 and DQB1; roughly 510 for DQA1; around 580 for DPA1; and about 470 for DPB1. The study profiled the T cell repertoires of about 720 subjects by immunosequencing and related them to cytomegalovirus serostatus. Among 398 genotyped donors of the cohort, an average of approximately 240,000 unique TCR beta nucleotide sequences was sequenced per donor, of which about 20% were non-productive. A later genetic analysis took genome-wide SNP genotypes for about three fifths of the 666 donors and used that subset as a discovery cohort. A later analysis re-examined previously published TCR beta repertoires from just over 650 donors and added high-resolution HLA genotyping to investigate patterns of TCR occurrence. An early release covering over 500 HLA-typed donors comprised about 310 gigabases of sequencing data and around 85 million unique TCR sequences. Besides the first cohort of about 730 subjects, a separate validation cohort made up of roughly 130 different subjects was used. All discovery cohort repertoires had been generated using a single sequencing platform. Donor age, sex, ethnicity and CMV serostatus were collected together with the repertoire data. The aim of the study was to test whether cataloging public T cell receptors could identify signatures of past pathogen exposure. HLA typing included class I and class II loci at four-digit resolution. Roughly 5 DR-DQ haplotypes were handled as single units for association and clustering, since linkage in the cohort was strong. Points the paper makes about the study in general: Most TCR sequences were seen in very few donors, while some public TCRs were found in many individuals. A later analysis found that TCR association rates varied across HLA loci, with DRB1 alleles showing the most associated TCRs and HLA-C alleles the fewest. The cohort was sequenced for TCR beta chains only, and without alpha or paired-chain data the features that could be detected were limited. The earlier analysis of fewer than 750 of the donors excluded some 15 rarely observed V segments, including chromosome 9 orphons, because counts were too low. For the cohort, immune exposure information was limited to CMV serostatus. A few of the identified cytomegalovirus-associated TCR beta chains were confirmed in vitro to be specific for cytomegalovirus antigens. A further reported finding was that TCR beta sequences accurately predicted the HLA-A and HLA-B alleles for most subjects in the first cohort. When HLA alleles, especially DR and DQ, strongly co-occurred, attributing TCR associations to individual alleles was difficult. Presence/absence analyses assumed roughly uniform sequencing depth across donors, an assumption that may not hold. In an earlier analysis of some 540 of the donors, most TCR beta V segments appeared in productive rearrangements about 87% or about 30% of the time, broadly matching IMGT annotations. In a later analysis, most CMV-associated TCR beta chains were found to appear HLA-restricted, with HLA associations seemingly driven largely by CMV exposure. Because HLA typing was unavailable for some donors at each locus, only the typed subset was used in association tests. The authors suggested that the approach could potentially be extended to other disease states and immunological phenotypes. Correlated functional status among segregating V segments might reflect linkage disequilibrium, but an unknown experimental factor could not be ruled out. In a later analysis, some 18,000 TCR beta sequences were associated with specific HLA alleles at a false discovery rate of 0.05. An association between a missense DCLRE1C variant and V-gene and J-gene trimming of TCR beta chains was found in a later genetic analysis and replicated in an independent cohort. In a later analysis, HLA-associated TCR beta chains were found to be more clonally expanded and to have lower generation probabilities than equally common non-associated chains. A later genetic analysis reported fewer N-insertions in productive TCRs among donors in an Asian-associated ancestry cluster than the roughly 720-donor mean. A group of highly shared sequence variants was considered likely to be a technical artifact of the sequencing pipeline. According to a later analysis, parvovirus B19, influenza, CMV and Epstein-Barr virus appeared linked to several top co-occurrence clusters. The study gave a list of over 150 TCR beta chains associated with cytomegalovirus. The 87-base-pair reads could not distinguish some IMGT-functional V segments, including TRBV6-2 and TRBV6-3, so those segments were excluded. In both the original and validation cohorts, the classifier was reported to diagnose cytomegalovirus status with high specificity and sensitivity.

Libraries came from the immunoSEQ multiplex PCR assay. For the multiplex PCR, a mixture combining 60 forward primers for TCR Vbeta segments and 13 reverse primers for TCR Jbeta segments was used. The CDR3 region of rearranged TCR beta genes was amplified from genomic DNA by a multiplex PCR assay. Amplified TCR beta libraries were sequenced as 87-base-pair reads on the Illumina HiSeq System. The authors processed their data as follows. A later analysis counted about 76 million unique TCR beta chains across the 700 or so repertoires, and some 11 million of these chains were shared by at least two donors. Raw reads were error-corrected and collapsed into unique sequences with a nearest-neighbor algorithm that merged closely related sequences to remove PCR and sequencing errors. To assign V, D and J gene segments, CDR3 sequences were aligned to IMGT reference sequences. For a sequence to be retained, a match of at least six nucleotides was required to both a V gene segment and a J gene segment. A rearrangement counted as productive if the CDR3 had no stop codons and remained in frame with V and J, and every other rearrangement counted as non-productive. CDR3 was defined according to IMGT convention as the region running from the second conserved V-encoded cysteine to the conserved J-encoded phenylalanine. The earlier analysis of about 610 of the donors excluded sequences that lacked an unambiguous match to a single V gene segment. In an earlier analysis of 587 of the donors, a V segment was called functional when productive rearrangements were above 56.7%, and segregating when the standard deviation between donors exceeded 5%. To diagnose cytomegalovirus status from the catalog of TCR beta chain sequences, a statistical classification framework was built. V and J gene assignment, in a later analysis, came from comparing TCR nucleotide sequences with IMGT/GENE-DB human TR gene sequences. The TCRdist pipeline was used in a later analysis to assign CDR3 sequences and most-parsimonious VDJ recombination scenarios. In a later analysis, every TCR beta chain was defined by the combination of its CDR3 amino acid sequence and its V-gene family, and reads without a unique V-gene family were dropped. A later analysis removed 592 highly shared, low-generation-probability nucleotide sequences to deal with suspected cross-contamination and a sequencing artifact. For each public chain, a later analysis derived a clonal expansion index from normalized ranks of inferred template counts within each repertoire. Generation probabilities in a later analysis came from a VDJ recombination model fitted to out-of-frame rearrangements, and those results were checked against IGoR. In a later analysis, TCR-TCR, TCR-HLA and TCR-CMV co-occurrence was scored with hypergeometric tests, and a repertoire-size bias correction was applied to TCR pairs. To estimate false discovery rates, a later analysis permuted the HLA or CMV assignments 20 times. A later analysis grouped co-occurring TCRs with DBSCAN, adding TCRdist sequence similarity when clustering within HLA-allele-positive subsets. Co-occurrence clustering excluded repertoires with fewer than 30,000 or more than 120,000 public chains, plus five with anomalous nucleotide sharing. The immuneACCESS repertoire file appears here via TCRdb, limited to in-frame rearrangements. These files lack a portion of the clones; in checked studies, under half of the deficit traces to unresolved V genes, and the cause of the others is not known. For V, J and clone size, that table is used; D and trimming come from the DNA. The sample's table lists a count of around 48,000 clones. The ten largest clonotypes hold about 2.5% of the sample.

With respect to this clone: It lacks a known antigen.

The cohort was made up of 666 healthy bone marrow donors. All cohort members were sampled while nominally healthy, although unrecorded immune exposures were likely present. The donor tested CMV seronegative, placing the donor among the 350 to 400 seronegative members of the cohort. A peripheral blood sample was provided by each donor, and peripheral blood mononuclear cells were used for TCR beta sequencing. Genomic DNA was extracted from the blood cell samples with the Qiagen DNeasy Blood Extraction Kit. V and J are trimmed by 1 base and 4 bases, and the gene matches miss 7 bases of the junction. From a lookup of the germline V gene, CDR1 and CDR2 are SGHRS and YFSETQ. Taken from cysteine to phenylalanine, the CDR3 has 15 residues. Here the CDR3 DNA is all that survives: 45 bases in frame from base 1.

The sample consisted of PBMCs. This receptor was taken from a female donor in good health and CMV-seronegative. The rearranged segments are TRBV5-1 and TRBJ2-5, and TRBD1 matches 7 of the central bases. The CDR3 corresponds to CASSLTGPGGETQYF. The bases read TGCGCCAGCAGCTTGACAGGGCCAGGGGGAGAGACCCAGTACTTC.